The clone carrying this TCR beta chain was seen ten or more times. The data are from a study of T cells in Graves' hyperthyroidism and ophthalmopathy. TCR beta CDR3 sequences were amplified from RNA transcripts. First-round RT-PCR targeting the TCR CDR3 was performed with the HTBI primer set. TCRdb re-analysed the multiplex PCR reads in MiXCR, keeping a single row per CDR3 protein. The repertoire includes roughly 250,000 distinct CDR3 sequences, about 15% of them detected once, and 28% sits in the top ten. There are 16 residues in the CDR3. Between the trimmed V and J ends, which lost 3 bases and 4 bases, there was a span of 17 bases. Germline assignment: CDR1 WNHNN and CDR2 SYGVQD (reference sequence).

The sequenced sample was blood. The chain joins TRBV10-1 to TRBJ2-3; D gene ambiguous. This clonotype originated in a woman younger than 35 with Graves' ophthalmopathy. The CDR3 loop reads CASSDSGVVAPDTQYF. The CDR3, as DNA: TGCGCCAGCAGTGATTCTGGCGTGGTAGCTCCAGATACGCAGTATTTT.